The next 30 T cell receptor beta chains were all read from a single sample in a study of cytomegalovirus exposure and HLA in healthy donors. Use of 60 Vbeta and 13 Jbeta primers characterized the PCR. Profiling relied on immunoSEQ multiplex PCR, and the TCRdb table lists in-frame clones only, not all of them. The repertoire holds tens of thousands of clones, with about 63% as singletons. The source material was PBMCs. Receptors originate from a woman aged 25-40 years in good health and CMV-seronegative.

The CDR3, as DNA: TGTGCCAGTACGACCCCGGGACAGCTGGGCACTGAAGCTTTCTTT. Amino acid sequence: CASTTPGQLGTEAFF. The rearrangement uses TRBV2 and TRBJ1-1; 7 nucleotides match TRBD1. Germline CDR1 is SNHLY and CDR2 is FYNNEI. After removal of 9 bases from V and 4 bases from J, the junction contained 14 bases not matched to a gene. The length of the CDR3 is 15 residues.

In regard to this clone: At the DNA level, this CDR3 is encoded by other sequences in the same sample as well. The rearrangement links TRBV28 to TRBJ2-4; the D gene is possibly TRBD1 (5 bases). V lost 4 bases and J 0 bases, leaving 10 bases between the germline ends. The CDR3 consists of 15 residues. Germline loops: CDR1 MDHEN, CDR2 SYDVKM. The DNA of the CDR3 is TGTGCCAGCAGTTCACGACAGATAGCCAAAAACATTCAGTACTTC. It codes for CASSSRQIAKNIQYF.

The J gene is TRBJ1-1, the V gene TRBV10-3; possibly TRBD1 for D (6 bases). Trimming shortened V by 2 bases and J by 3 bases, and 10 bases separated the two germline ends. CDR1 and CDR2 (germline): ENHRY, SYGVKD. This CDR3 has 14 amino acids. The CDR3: CAISERGSDTEAFF. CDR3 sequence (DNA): TGTGCCATCAGTGAGAGGGGGAGCGACACTGAAGCTTTCTTT.

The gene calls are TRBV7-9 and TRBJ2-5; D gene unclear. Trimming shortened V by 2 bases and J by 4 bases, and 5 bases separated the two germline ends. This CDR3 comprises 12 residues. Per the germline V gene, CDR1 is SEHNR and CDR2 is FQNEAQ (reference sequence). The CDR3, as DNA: TGTGCCAGCAGCTTACAAGCAGAGACCCAGTACTTC. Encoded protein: CASSLQAETQYF.

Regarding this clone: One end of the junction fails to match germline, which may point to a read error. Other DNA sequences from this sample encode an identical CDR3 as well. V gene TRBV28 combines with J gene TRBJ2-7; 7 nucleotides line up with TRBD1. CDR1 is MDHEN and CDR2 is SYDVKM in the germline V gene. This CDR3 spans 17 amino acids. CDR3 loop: CASSFRDSRRTSYEQYF. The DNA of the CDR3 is TGTGCCAGTAGTTTTAGGGACAGCCGTCGGACATCCTACGAGCAGTACTTC.

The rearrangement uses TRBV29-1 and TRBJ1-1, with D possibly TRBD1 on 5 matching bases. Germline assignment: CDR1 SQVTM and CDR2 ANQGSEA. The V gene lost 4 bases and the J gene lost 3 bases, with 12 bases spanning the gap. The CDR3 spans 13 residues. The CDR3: CSVVGGGDTEAFF. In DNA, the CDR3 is TGCAGCGTTGTAGGTGGGGGGGACACTGAAGCTTTCTTT.

CDR3 sequence (DNA): TGTGCCAGCAGCTTGGCCCCCAGCGGGGGGGCCATAGGTTATGAGCAGTTCTTC. Amino acids: CASSLAPSGGAIGYEQFF. V usage is TRBV7-9 and J usage is TRBJ2-1; 10 nucleotides agree with TRBD2. Germline V gives CDR1 SEHNR, CDR2 FQNEAQ (reference sequence). V gave up 3 bases and J gave up 8 bases; unmatched junction bases: 16. This CDR3 comprises 18 residues.

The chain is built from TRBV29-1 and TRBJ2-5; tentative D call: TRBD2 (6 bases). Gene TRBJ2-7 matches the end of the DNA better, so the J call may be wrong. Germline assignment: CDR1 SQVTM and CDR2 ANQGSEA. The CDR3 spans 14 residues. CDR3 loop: CSVELASETYEQYF. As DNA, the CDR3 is TGCAGCGTTGAACTCGCTAGCGAAACCTACGAGCAGTACTTC.

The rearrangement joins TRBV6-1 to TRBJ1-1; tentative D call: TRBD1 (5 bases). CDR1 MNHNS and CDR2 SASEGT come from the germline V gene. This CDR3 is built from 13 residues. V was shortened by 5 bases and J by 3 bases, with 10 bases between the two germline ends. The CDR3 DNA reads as TGTGCCAGCAGTTTCAGGGTTGACACTGAAGCTTTCTTT. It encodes CASSFRVDTEAFF.

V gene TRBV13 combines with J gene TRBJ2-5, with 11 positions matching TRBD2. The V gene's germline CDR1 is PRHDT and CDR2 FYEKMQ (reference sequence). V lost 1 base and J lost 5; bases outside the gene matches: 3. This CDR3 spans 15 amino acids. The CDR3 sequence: CASSLVAGGMETQYF. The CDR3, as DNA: TGTGCCAGCAGCTTAGTAGCGGGGGGGATGGAGACCCAGTACTTC.

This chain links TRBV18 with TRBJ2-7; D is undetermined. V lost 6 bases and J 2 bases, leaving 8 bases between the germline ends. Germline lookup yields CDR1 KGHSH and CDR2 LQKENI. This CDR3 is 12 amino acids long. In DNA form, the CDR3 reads TGTGCCAGCTCTGTCCAGGCCTACGAGCAGTACTTC. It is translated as CASSVQAYEQYF.

DNA for the CDR3: TGTGCCAGCAGTGGACTAGCGGGAGTTAATACGCAGTATTTT. It codes for CASSGLAGVNTQYF. This chain links TRBV6-1 with TRBJ2-3, with TRBD2 identical over 12 bases. The CDR3 is 14 amino acids. Germline CDR1 MNHNS, CDR2 SASEGT. The junction had 3 bases not matched to a gene; V was cut back by 4 bases and J by 7 bases.

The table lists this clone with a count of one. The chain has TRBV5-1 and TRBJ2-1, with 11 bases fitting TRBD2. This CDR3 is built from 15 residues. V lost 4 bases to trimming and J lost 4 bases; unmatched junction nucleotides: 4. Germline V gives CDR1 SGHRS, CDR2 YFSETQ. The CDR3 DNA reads TGCGCCAGCAGCCCCACTAGCGGGGGTTACAATGAGCAGTTCTTC. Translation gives CASSPTSGGYNEQFF.

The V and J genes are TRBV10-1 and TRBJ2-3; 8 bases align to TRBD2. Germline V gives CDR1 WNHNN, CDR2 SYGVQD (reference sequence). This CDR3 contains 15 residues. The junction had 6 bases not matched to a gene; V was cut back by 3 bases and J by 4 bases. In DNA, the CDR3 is TGCGCCAGCAGTGACGCAACTAGCGGCCCAGATACGCAGTATTTT. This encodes CASSDATSGPDTQYF.

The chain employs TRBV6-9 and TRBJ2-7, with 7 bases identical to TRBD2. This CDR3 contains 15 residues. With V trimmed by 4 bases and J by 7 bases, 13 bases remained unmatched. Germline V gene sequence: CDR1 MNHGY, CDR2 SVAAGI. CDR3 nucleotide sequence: TGTGCCAGCAGTTTTCCCCCAGCGGGGACGGGAGAGCAGTACTTC. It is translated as CASSFPPAGTGEQYF.

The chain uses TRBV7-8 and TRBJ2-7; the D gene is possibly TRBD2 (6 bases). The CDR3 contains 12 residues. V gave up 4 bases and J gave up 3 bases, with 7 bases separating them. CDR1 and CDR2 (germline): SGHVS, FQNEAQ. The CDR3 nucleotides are TGTGCCAGCAGCTGGGACTTCTACGAGCAGTACTTC. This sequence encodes CASSWDFYEQYF.

The CDR3 sequence is CASSKKRTSGPSYEQYF. CDR3 in DNA: TGTGCCAGCAGCAAAAAACGGACTAGCGGGCCCTCCTACGAGCAGTACTTC. The chain uses TRBV21-1 and TRBJ2-7; the table's D call TRBD2 went unverified against the DNA. TRBV21-1 is a known pseudogene. CDR3 length equals 17 residues.

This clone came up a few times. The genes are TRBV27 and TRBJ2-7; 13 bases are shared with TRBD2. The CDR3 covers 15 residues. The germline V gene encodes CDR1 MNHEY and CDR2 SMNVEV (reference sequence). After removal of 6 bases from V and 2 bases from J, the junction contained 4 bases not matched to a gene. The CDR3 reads CASRHGLAGAYEQYF. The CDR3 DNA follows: TGTGCCAGCAGACACGGACTAGCGGGGGCCTACGAGCAGTACTTC.

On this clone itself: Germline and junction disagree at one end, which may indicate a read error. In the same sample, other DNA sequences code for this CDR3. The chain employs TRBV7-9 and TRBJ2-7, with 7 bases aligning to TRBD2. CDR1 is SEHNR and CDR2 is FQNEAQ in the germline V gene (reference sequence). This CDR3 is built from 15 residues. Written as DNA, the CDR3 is TGTGCCAGCAGCTTAGTAGGACGGGAGGACTACGAGCAGTATTTC. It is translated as CASSLVGREDYEQYF.

The CDR3 is CASSPRTGGPYEQYF. DNA for the CDR3: TGTGCCAGCAGCCCACGGACAGGGGGCCCCTACGAGCAGTACTTC. The V and J genes are TRBV7-2 and TRBJ2-7, with 11 bases identical to TRBD1. Trimming removed 5 bases from V and 2 bases from J; junction bases left unmatched: 5. The CDR3 has 15 residues. Germline V CDR1 and CDR2: SGHTA, FQGNSA.

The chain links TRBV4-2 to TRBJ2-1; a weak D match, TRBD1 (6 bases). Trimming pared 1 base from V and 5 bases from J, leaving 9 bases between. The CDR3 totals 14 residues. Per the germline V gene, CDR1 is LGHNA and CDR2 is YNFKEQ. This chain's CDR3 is CASSQATGNNEQFF. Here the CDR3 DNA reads TGTGCCAGCAGCCAAGCAACAGGGAACAATGAGCAGTTCTTC.

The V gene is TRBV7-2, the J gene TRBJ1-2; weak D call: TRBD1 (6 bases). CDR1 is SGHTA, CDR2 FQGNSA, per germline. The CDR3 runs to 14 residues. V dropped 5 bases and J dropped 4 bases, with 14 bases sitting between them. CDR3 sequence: CASSQSGQIYGYTF. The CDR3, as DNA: TGTGCCAGCAGCCAATCCGGACAGATCTATGGCTACACCTTC.

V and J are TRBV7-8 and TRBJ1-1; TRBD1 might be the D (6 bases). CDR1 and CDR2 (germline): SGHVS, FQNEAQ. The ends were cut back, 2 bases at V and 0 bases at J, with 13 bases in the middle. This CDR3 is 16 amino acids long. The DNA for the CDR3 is TGTGCCAGCAGCTTACGTAGGGGGGGCATGAACACTGAAGCTTTCTTT. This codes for CASSLRRGGMNTEAFF.

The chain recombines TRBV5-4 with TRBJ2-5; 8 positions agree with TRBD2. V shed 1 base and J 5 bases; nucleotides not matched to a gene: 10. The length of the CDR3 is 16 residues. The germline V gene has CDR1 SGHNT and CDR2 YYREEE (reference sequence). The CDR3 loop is CASSLTGRGSVETQYF. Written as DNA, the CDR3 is TGTGCCAGCAGCTTGACCGGGAGGGGATCAGTGGAGACCCAGTACTTC.

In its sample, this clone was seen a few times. The CDR3 reads CASKSGSNEKLFF. The CDR3 region has the DNA TGTGCCAGCAAGTCGGGGTCTAATGAAAAACTGTTTTTT. This chain connects TRBV6-6 to TRBJ1-4, with D uncertain. CDR3 length: 13 residues. Trimming stripped 7 bases from V and 3 bases from J, with 9 bases between. Germline-derived CDR1 and CDR2 are MNHNY and SVGAGI (reference sequence).

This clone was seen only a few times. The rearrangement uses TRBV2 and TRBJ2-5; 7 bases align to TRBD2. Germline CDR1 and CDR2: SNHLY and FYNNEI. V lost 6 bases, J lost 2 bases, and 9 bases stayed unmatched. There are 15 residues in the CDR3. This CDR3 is CASSLDRGEQETQYF. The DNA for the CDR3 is TGTGCCAGCAGCCTCGACCGGGGGGAGCAAGAGACCCAGTACTTC.

The CDR3 loop reads CASSSPTTNEKLFF. In DNA, the CDR3 is TGTGCCAGCAGTTCCCCTACAACTAATGAAAAACTGTTTTTT. The J gene is TRBJ1-4, the V gene TRBV6-5; D ambiguous. V gave up 4 bases and J gave up 0 bases, with 6 bases separating them. The CDR3 is 14 residues long. CDR1 is MNHEY, CDR2 SVGAGI, per germline.

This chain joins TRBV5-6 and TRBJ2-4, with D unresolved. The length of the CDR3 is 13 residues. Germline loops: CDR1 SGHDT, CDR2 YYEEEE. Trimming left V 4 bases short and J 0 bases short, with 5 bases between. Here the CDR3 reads CASSPLAKNIQYF. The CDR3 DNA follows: TGTGCCAGCAGCCCACTAGCCAAAAACATTCAGTACTTC.

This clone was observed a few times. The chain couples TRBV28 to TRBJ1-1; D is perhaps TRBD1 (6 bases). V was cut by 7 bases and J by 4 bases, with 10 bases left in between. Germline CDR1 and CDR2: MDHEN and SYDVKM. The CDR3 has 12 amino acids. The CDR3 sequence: CASIQGSTEAFF. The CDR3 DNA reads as TGTGCCAGCATACAGGGCAGCACTGAAGCTTTCTTT.

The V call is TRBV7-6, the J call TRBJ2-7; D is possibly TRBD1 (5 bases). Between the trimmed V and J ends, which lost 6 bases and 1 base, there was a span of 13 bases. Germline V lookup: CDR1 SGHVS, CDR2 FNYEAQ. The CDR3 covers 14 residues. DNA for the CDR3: TGTGCCAGCAGTTCCAGGGAAGGGTCCTACGAGCAGTACTTC. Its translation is CASSSREGSYEQYF.